This T cell receptor (beta chain) appears in the sequencing data of a study of T cells in Graves' hyperthyroidism and ophthalmopathy. About the research overall: Staff took peripheral blood when the initial diagnosis was made, before any treatment began.

This clonotype was recorded many times. Its target is unknown. Findings and caveats of the study: The model anticipated ophthalmopathy a median approximately 6.7 months pre-onset.

Looked up from germline, CDR1 is LGHDT and CDR2 is YNNKEL (reference sequence). The CDR3 consists of 18 residues. V was clipped by 4 bases and J by 0 bases; unmatched bases: 10. From 10 ml of fresh peripheral blood, PBMCs were isolated. Amplification of TCR beta CDR3 regions was performed using RNA transcripts as template. TCR CDR3 regions were first amplified by RT-PCR with HTBI primers. TCRdb redid the calling of the multiplex PCR reads with MiXCR, one entry per CDR3 protein. The table records approximately 400,000 distinct CDR3 sequences, roughly 14% of them present only once. The chain combines TRBV3-1 with TRBJ2-3; 10 bases agree with TRBD2. The sample consisted of blood. This receptor was identified in a woman under 30 with Graves' hyperthyroidism. CDR3 amino acids: CASSLPSGGHRSTDTQYF. DNA of the CDR3: TGTGCCAGCAGCCTCCCTAGCGGGGGCCACCGAAGCACAGATACGCAGTATTTT.